This T cell receptor (beta chain) was profiled in a study of cytomegalovirus exposure and HLA in healthy donors. This PCR relied on a set of 60 Vbeta primers and 13 Jbeta primers. Sequencing used immunoSEQ multiplex PCR; TCRdb keeps in-frame clones, though not all of them. The listing records 150,000 to 200,000 clones. Regarding the study as a whole: Association of a missense DCLRE1C variant with TCR beta V- and J-gene trimming was reported in a later analysis. Some TCR beta chains (164 of them) were listed as cytomegalovirus-associated. Researchers had no immune exposure information except CMV serostatus available.

V dropped 0 bases and J dropped 1 base, with 6 bases sitting between them. The CDR3 contains 13 residues. From germline, CDR1 is GTSNPN and CDR2 SVGIG (reference sequence). To note about this clone: Its specificity is unknown.

Sequencing input: PBMCs. The chain combines TRBV30 with TRBJ1-1; D is ambiguous. This sequence was found in a woman younger than 35 in good health and CMV-seropositive. CDR3: CAWSVKANTEAFF. CDR3 coding DNA: TGTGCCTGGAGTGTAAAAGCGAACACTGAAGCTTTCTTT.